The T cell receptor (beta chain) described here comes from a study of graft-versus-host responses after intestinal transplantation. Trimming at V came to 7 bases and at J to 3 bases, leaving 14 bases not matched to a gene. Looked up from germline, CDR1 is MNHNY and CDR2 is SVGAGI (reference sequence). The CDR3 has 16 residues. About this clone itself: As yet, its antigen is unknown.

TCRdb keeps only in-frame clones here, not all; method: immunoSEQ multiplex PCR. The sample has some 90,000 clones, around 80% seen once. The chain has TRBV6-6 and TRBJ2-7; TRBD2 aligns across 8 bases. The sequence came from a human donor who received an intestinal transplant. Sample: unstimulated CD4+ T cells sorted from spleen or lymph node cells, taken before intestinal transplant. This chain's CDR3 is CASTEADGRAGYEQYF. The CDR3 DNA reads TGTGCCAGCACCGAGGCCGACGGGAGGGCAGGCTACGAGCAGTACTTC.